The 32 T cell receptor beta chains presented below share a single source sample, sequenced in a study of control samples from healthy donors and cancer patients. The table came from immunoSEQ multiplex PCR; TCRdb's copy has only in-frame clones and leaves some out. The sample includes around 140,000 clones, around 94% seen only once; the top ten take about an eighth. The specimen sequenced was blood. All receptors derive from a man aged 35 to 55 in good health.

The CDR3: CATSSGQGEETQYF. The DNA for the CDR3 is TGTGCCACCAGCAGCGGACAGGGGGAAGAGACCCAGTACTTC. V is TRBV15 and J is TRBJ2-5, with 10 positions matching TRBD1. The CDR3 runs to 14 residues. Trimming removed 3 bases from V and 3 bases from J; junction bases left unmatched: 1. The germline V gene encodes CDR1 LNHNV and CDR2 YYDKDF (reference sequence).

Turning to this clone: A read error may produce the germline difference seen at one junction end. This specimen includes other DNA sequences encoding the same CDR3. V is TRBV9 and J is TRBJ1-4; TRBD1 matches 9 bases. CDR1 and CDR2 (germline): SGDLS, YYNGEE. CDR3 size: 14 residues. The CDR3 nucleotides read TGTGCCAGCAGCTTAGGGACAGGGCTTGAAAAGCTGTTTTTT. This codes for CASSLGTGLEKLFF.

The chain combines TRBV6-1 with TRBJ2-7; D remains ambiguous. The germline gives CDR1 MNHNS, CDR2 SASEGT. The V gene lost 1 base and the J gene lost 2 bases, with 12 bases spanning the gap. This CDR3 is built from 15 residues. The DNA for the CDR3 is TGTGCCAGCAGTGAAGTTAGTCTTTCCCCCTACGAGCAGTACTTC. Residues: CASSEVSLSPYEQYF.

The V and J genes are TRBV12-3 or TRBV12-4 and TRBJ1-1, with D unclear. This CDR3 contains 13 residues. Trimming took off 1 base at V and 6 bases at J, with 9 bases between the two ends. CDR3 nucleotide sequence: TGTGCCAGCAGTTTAGGTACACCCGCTGAAGCTTTCTTT. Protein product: CASSLGTPAEAFF.

The CDR3 coding sequence is TGTGCCAGCAGCGTAGAAGCGGGGACAGTGGGAGTCGAGCAGTACTTC. Residues: CASSVEAGTVGVEQYF. The chain has TRBV9 and TRBJ2-7, with D perhaps given as TRBD1 or TRBD2 (7 bases each). The CDR3 totals 16 residues. The germline V gene has CDR1 SGDLS and CDR2 YYNGEE. Trimming took 0 bases from V and 6 from J, leaving 19 bases between them.

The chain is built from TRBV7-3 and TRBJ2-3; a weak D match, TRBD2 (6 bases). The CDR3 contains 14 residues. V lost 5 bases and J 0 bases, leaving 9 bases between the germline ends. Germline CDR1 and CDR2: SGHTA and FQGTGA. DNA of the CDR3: TGTGCCAGCAGCCCGGGACTGAGCACAGATACGCAGTATTTT. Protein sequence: CASSPGLSTDTQYF. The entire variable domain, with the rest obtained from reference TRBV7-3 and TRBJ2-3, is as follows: GAGVSQTPSNKVTEKGKYVELRCDPISGHTALYWYRQSLGQGPEFLIYFQGTGAADDSGLPNDRFFAVRPEGSVSTLKIQRTERGDSAVYLCASSPGLSTDTQYFGPGTRLTVL.

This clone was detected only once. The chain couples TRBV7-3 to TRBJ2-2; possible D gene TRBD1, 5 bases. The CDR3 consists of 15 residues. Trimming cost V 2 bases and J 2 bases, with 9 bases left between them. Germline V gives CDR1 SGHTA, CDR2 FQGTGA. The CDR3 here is CASSLVRANTGELFF. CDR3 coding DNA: TGTGCCAGCAGCTTAGTCAGGGCAAACACCGGGGAGCTGTTTTTT. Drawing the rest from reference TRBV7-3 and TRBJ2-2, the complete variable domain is GAGVSQTPSNKVTEKGKYVELRCDPISGHTALYWYRQSLGQGPEFLIYFQGTGAADDSGLPNDRFFAVRPEGSVSTLKIQRTERGDSAVYLCASSLVRANTGELFFGEGSRLTVL.

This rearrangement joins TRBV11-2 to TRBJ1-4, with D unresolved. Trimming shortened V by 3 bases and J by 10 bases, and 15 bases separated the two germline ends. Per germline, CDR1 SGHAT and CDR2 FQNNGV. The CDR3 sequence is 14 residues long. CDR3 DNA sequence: TGTGCCAGCAGCTTGGACCCGCGGGTGGGAAAACTGTTTTTT. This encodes CASSLDPRVGKLFF. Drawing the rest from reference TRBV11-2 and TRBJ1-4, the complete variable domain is EAGVAQSPRYKIIEKRQSVAFWCNPISGHATLYWYQQILGQGPKLLIQFQNNGVVDDSQLPKDRFSAERLKGVDSTLKIQPAKLEDSAVYLCASSLDPRVGKLFFGSGTQLSVL.

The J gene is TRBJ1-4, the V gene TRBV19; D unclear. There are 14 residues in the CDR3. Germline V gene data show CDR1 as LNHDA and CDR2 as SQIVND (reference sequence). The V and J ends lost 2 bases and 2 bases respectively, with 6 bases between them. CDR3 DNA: TGTGCCAGTAGTATAATCCAGACTAATGAAAAACTGTTTTTT. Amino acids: CASSIIQTNEKLFF.

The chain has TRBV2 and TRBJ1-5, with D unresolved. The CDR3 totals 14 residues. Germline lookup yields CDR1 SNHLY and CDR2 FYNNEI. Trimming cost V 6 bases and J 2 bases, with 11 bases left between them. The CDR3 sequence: CASSGELGNQPQHF. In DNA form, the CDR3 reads TGTGCCAGCAGCGGTGAGCTGGGCAATCAGCCCCAGCATTTT.

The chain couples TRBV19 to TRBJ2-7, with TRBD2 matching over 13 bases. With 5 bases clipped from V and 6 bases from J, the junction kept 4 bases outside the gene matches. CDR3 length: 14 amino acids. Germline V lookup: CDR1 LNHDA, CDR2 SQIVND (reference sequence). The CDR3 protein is CASSRTSGSAEQYF. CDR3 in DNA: TGTGCCAGTAGTCGGACTAGCGGGAGCGCCGAGCAGTACTTC.

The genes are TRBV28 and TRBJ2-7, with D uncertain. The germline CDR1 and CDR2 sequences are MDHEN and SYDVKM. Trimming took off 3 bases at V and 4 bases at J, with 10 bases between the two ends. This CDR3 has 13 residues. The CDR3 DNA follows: TGTGCCAGCAGTTTCCGTGTCTGGTACGAGCAGTACTTC. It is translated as CASSFRVWYEQYF.

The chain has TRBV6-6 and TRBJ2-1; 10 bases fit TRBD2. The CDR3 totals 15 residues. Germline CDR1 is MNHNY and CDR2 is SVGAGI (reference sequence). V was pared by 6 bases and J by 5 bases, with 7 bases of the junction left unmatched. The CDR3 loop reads CASSLTSGNHNEQFF. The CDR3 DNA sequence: TGTGCCAGCAGCCTTACTAGCGGGAACCACAATGAGCAGTTCTTC.

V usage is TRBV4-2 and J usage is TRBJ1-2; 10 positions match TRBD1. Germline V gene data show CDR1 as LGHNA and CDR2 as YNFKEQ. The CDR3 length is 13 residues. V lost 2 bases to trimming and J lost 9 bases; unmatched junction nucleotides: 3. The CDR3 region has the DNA TGTGCCAGCAGCCAAACGGGACAGGGGAGCTACACCTTC. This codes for CASSQTGQGSYTF.

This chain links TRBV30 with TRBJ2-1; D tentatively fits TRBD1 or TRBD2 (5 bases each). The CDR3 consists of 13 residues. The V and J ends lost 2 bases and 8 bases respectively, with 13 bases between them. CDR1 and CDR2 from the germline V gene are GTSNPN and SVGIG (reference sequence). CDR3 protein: CAWSPGARHEQFF. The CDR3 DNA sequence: TGTGCCTGGAGTCCCGGGGCGCGGCATGAGCAGTTCTTC.

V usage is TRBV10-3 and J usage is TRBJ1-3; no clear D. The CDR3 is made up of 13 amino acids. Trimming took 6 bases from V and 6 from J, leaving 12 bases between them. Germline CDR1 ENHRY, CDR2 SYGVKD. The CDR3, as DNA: TGTGCCATCAGCCCCCGCGGCGAAAACACCATATATTTT. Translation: CAISPRGENTIYF.

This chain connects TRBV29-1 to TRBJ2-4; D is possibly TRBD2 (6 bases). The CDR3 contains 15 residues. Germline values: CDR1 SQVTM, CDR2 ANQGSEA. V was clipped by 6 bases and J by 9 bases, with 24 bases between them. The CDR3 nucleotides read TGCAGCGTAGCCCCCTCGGCGGGACTCGGCGGCATTCAGTACTTC. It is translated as CSVAPSAGLGGIQYF.

The CDR3 reads CASSLGARDRVSSGELFF. DNA of the CDR3: TGTGCCAGCAGCTTAGGAGCCAGGGACAGGGTGTCATCCGGGGAGCTGTTTTTT. J is TRBJ2-2 and V is TRBV11-2, with TRBD1 matching 9 bases. V shed 1 base, J shed 6 bases, and the junction held 12 bases outside the gene matches. Germline V gene lookup returns CDR1 SGHAT and CDR2 FQNNGV. This CDR3 is built from 18 residues.

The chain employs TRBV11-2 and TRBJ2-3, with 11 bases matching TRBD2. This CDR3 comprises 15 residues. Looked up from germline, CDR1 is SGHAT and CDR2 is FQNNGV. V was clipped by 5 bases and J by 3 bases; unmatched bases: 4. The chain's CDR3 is CASSARLAGTDTQYF. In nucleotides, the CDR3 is TGTGCCAGCAGCGCTAGACTAGCGGGGACAGATACGCAGTATTTT.

The CDR3 DNA reads TGCGCCAGCAGCCAAGTGGCGCTCACAGATACGCAGTATTTT. Translation gives CASSQVALTDTQYF. This chain connects TRBV4-3 to TRBJ2-3; unclear D gene. The V and J ends lost 1 base and 2 bases respectively, with 7 bases between them. From germline, CDR1 is LGHNA and CDR2 YSLEER. The CDR3 length is 14 residues.

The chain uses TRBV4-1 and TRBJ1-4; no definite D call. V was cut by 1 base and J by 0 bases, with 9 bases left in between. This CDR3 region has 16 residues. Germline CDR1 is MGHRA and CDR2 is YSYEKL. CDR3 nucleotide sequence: TGCGCCAGCAGCCAAGGGCCCGGGGCAACTAATGAAAAACTGTTTTTT. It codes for CASSQGPGATNEKLFF.

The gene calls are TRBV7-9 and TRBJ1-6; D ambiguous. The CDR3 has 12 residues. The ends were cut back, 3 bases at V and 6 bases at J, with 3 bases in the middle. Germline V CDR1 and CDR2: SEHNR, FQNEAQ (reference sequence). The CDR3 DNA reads TGTGCCAGCAGCTTCAGTAATTCACCCCTCCACTTT. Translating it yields CASSFSNSPLHF.

DNA for the CDR3: TGTGCCAGCAGTGGACAGAACTATGGCTACACCTTC. This codes for CASSGQNYGYTF. The chain is built from TRBV28 and TRBJ1-2; possibly TRBD1 for D (6 bases). Trimming stripped 5 bases from V and 2 bases from J, with 6 bases between. The CDR3 totals 12 residues. Germline lookup yields CDR1 MDHEN and CDR2 SYDVKM.

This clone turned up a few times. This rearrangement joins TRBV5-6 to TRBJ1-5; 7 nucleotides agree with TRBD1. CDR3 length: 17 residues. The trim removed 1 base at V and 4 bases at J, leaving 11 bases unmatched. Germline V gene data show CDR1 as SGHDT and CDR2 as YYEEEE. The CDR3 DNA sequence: TGTGCCAGCAGCTTGTTTGCCGAGGGGACAGAAAATCAGCCCCAGCATTTT. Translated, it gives CASSLFAEGTENQPQHF.

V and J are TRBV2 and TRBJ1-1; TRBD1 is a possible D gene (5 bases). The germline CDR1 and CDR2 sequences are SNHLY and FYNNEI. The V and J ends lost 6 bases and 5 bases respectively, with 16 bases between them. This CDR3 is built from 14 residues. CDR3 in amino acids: CASRYSGGETEAFF. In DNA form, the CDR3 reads TGTGCCAGCAGATACAGCGGGGGGGAAACTGAAGCTTTCTTT.

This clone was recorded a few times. In DNA, the CDR3 is TGTGCCAGCAGCACCGGACCGGGACAGTCCTACGAGCAGTACTTC. As protein: CASSTGPGQSYEQYF. The gene calls are TRBV5-6 and TRBJ2-7; 7 nucleotides agree with TRBD1. The CDR3 length is 15 residues. The V and J ends lost 4 bases and 1 base, in that order; junction bases with no gene match: 8. Germline assignment: CDR1 SGHDT and CDR2 YYEEEE.

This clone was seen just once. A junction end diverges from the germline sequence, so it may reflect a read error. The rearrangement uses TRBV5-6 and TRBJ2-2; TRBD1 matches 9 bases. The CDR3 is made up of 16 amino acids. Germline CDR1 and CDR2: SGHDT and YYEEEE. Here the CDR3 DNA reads TGTGCCAGCAGTTGGACCGGGACAGGGAGCACCGGGGAGCTGCTTTTT. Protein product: CASSWTGTGSTGELLF.

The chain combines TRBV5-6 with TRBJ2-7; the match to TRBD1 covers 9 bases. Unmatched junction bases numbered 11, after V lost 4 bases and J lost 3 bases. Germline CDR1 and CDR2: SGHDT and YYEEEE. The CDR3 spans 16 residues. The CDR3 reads CASSHRTGEGNYEQYF. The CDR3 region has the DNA TGTGCCAGCAGCCACAGGACAGGGGAGGGGAACTACGAGCAGTACTTC.

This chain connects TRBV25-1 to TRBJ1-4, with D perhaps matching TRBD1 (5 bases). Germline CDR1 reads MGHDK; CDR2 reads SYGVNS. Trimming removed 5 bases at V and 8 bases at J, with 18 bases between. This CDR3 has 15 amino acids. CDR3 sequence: CASSQSGTLGEKLFF. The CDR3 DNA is TGTGCCAGCAGTCAATCCGGGACGTTGGGGGAAAAACTGTTTTTT.

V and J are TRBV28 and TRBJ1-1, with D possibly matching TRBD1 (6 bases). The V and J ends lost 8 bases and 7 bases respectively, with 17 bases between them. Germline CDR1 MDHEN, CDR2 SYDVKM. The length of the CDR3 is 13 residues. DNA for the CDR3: TGTGCCAGCCGATACAGGGTTGGGGATGAAGCTTTCTTT. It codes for CASRYRVGDEAFF.

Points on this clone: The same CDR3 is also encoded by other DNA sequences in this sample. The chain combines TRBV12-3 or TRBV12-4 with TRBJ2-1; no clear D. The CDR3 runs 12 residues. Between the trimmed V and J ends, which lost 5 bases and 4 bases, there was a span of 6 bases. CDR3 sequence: CASSPLYNEQFF. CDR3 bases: TGTGCCAGCAGTCCCTTGTACAATGAGCAGTTCTTC.

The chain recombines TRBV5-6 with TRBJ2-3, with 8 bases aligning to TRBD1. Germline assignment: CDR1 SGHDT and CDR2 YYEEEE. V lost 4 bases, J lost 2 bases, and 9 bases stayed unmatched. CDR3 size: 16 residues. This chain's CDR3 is CASSATGGWATDTQYF. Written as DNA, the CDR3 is TGTGCCAGCAGCGCCACAGGGGGATGGGCCACAGATACGCAGTATTTT.